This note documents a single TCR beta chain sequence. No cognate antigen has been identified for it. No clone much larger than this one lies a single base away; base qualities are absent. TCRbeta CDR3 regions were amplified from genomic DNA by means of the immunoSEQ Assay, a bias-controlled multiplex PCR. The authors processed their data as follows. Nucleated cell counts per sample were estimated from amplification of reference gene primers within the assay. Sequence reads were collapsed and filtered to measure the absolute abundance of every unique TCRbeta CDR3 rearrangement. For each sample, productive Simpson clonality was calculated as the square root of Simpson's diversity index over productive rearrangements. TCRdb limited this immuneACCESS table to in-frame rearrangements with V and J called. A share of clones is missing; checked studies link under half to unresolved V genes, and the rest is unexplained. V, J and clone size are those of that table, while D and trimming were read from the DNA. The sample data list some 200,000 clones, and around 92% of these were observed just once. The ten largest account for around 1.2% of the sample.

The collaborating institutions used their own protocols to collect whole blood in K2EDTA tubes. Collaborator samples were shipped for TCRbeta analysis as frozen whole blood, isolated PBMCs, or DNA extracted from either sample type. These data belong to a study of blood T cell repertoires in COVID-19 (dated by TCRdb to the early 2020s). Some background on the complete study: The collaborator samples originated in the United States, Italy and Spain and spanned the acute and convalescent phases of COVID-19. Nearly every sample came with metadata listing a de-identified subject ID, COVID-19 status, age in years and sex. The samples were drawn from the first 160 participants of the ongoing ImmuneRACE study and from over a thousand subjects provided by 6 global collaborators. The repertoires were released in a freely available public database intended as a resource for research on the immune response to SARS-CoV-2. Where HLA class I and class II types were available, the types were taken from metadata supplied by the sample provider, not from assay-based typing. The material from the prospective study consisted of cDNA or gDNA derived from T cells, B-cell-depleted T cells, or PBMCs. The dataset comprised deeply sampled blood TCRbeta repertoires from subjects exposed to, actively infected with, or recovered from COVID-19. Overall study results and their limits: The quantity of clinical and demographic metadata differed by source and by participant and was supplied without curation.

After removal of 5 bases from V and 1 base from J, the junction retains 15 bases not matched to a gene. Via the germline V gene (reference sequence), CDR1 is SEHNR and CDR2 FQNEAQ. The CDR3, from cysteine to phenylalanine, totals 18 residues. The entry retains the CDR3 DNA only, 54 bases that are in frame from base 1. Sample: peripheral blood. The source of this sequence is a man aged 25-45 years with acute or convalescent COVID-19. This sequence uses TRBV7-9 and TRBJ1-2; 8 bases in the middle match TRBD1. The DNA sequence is TGTGCCAGCAGCCCGAGTCCCGGGACAGGACAATTTAACTATGGCTACACCTTC. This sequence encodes CASSPSPGTGQFNYGYTF. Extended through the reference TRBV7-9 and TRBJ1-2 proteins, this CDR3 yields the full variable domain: DTGVSQNPRHKITKRGQNVTFRCDPISEHNRLYWYRQTLGQGPEFLTYFQNEAQLEKSRLLSDRFSAERPKGSFSTLEIQRTEQGDSAMYLCASSPSPGTGQFNYGYTFGSGTRLTVV.